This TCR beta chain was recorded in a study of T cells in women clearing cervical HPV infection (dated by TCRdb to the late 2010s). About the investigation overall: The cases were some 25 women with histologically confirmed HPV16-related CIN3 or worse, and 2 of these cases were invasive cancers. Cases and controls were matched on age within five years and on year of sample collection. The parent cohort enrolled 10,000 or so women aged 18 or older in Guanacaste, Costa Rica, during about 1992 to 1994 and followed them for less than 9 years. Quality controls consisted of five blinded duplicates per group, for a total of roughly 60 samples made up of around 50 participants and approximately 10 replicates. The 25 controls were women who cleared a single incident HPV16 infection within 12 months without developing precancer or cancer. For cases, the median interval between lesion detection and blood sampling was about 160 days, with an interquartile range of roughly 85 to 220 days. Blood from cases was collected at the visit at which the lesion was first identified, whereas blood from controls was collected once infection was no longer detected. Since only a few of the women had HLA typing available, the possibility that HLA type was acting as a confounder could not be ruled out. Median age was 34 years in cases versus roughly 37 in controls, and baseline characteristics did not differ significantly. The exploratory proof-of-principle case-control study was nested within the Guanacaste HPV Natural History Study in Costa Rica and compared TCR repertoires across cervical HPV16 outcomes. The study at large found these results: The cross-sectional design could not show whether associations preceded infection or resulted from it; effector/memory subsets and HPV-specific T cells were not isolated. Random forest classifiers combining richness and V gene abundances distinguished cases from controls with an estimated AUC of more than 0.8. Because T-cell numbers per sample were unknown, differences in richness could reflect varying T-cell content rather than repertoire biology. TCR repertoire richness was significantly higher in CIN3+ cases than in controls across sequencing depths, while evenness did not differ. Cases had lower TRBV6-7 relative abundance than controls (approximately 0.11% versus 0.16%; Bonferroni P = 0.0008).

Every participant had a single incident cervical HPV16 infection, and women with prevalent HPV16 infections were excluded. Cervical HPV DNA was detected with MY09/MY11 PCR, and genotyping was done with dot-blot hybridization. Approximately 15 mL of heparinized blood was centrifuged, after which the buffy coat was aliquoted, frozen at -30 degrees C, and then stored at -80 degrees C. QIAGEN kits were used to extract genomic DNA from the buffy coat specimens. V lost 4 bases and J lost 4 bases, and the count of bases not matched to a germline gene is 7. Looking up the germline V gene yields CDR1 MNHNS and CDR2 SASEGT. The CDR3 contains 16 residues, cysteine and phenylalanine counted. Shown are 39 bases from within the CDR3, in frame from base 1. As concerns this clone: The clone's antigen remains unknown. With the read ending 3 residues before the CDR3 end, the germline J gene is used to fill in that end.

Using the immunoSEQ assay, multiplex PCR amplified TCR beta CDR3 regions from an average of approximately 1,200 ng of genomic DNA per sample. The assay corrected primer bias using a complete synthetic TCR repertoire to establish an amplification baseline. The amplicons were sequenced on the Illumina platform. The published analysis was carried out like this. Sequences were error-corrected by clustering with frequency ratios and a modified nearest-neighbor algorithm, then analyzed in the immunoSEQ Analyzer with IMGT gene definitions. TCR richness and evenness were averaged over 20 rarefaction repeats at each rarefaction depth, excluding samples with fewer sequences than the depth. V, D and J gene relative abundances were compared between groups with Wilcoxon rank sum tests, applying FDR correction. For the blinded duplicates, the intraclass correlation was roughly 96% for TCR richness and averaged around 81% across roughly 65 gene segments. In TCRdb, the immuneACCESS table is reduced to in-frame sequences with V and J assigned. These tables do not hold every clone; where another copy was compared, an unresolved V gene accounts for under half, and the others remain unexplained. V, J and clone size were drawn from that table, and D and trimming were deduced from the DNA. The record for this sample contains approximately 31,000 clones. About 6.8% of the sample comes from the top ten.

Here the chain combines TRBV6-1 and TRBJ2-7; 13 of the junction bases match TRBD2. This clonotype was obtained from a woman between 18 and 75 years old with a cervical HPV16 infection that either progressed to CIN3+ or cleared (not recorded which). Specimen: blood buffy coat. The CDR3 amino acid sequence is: CASSGGLAGERYEQYF. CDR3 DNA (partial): TGTGCCAGCAGTGGCGGACTAGCGGGGGAAAGGTACGAG.